The subject of this entry is one T cell receptor beta chain. Its antigen is unknown. This entry is derived from a study of CXCR3-negative and CXCR3-positive naive CD8 T cells. Study outcomes and limitations: The study found more hydrophobic TRB CDR3s in CXCR3-positive naive cells than in CXCR3-negative naive cells. Naive subsets showed comparable surface CD5, and TCR interaction strength was also inferred from TRB CDR3 physicochemistry. Memory CD8+ cells showed much lower diversity, while both naive subsets displayed comparably high diversity.

Germline V gene data show CDR1 as MDHEN and CDR2 as SYDVKM. This CDR3 spans 12 amino acids. Carrying UMI labels, the TRB cDNA libraries were prepared through 5' RACE. Reanalyzing the 5' RACE reads, TCRdb keeps one entry per CDR3 protein, without DNA. Its table records 75,000 to 100,000 distinct CDR3 sequences. The receptor comes from a human donor in good health. Some clones in this sample may be carry-over from other donors' samples. The sequenced material came from naive CXCR3+ CD8+ T cells from blood. Subset noted: CD45RO-CCR7+CD27+CD95- naive CD8+ T cells expressing CXCR3 (TNR3+). The rearrangement joins TRBV28 to TRBJ1-2; TCRdb picks TRBD1, but there is no DNA to check that call. The chain's CDR3 is CASSFRVVGYTF.